This record looks at one T cell receptor beta chain sequence and its context. Its antigen remains undetermined. No base qualities exist here, and no much larger clone lies one base off it. This entry is derived from a study of blood T cell repertoires in COVID-19 (dated by TCRdb to 2018 to 2020). General notes on the study: Samples covering the acute and convalescent phases of COVID-19 were provided by collaborators in the United States, Italy and Spain. Sample metadata almost always included a de-identified subject ID, COVID-19 status, age in years and sex. The dataset comprised deeply sampled blood TCRbeta repertoires from subjects exposed to, actively infected with, or recovered from COVID-19. The samples were drawn from two sources: the first 160 participants of the ongoing ImmuneRACE study, and 1,254 subjects contributed by 6 global collaborators. The repertoires were released in a freely available public database meant as a resource for research on the immune response to SARS-CoV-2. HLA class I and class II types, where available, came from metadata supplied by the sample provider rather than from assay-based typing. The prospective study material was composed of cDNA or gDNA derived from T cells, B-cell-depleted T cells, or PBMCs. What the study reported, not specific to this receptor: The amount of clinical and demographic metadata varied by source and participant and was provided uncurated.

CDR1 and CDR2 (SGHTA, FQGNSA) derive from the germline V gene. From V the trimming removes 5 bases and from J it removes 5 bases, while the gene matches leave 9 bases of the junction unaccounted for. Reading from cysteine to phenylalanine, the CDR3 counts 15 amino acids. The kept DNA is CDR3 alone, 45 bases in frame from the first base. Each collaborating institution followed its own protocols to collect whole blood in K2EDTA tubes. For TCRbeta analysis, collaborators shipped samples as frozen whole blood, isolated PBMCs, or DNA extracted from either of those sample types. TCRbeta CDR3 regions were amplified from genomic DNA by means of the immunoSEQ Assay, a bias-controlled multiplex PCR. The authors processed their data as follows. The number of nucleated cells in each sample was estimated from the amplification of reference gene primers within the assay. Sequence reads were collapsed and filtered to measure the absolute abundance of every unique TCRbeta CDR3 rearrangement. Productive Simpson clonality was computed per sample as the square root of Simpson's diversity index over productive rearrangements. The immuneACCESS repertoire file appears here via TCRdb, limited to in-frame rearrangements. These files lack a portion of the clones; in checked studies, under half of the deficit traces to unresolved V genes, and the cause of the others is not known. The V and J calls and clone size are taken from that table; D and trimming were inferred from the DNA. For this sample the table gives over 25,000 clones, of which 91% were detected only once. The ten largest clones take up roughly a sixth of the sample.

Source material: peripheral blood. This clonotype originated in a human donor with active COVID-19. The donor label of this sample is uncertain. The chain was built from TRBV7-2 and TRBJ2-3; 8 bases in the junction line up with TRBD1. The CDR3 corresponds to CASSRLQGARDTQYF. Read as DNA, the sequence is TGTGCCAGCAGCAGACTGCAGGGGGCTCGAGATACGCAGTATTTT.